Ten or more counts support the clone carrying this TCR beta chain. What it binds is not known. Amplification targeted TCR beta CDR3 regions from RNA transcripts. Researchers ran a first-round RT-PCR on the TCR CDR3 using the HTBI primer set. MiXCR, applied by TCRdb to the multiplex PCR reads, yields one record per CDR3 protein. Of 600,000 to 650,000 distinct CDR3 sequences detected, around 16% appear once; the ten largest clones hold around 3.9%. The CDR3 is 15 residues long. CDR1 MNHEY and CDR2 SMNVEV come from the germline V gene (reference sequence). Trimming cost V 6 bases and J 3 bases; bases outside gene matches: 9. When ophthalmopathy did not progress within 18 months, Graves' hyperthyroidism was considered stable. Patients with uncontrolled infections, other autoimmune diseases, pregnancy or lactation were excluded. This record belongs to a study of T cells in Graves' hyperthyroidism and ophthalmopathy. Study results and caveats: Expanded thyroid clonotypes (above 0.001) were mostly also found in blood. The model foresaw ophthalmopathy a median around 6 months prior to onset.

This chain connects TRBV27 to TRBJ2-7; 9 bases agree with TRBD1. The source material was blood. This TCR was sampled from a woman in her 30s with Graves' hyperthyroidism. The CDR3: CASRSTGTGNYEQYF. As DNA, the CDR3 is TGTGCCAGCAGATCCACCGGGACAGGGAACTACGAGCAGTACTTC.